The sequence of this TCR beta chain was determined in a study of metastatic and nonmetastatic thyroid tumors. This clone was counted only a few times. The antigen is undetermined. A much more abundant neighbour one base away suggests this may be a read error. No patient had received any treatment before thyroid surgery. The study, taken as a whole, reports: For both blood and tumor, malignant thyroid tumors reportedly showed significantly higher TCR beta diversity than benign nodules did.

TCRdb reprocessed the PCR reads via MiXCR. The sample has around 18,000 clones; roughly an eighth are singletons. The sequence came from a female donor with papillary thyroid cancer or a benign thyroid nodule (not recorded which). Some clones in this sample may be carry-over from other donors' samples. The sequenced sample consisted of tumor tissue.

CDR3 nucleotide sequence: TGTGCCAGCAGGGACCCGGGGGGGAACACTGAAGCTTTCTTT. Translation gives CASRDPGGNTEAFF. This sequence joins TRBV3-1 and TRBJ1-1; weak D call: TRBD1 (5 bases). Germline V gives CDR1 LGHDT, CDR2 YNNKEL (reference sequence). The CDR3 spans 14 residues. V was trimmed by 6 bases and J by 1 base, leaving 12 bases between them.